The rows below give T cell receptor beta chains drawn from one sample of a study of shared clonotypes between healthy human individuals. Method: immunoSEQ multiplex PCR; TCRdb's copy keeps in-frame clones and lacks some. The sample lists roughly 2,300,000 clones; around 93% were seen once. Sequencing input: naive CD4+ T cells from PBMCs. These TCRs come from a man aged 18 to 35 in good health. Some clones in this sample may be carry-over from other donors' samples. CDR3s include the opening cysteine and the closing phenylalanine or tryptophan. A D gene is named only where the DNA matches it firmly. Clone sizes are given selectively: once, few, many, or a class where the clone is expanded.

TRBV18	once	-	TRBJ2-7	TGTGCCAGCTCACCACGGGACGGAACCTACGAGCAGTACTTC	CASSPRDGTYEQYF
TRBV7-3	-	-	TRBJ2-7	TGTGCCAGCAGCCGCGACCGGGGTGACGAGCAGTACTTC	CASSRDRGDEQYF
TRBV4-1	-	TRBD2	TRBJ2-7	TGCGCCAGCAGCCGTTTAGCGGGAGTTGCGTACGAGCAGTACTTC	CASSRLAGVAYEQYF
TRBV18	-	TRBD2	TRBJ2-1	TGTGCCAGCTCACCAGGGATAGCGGGGGACAATGAGCAGTTCTTC	CASSPGIAGDNEQFF
TRBV30	-	-	TRBJ2-1	TGTGCCTGGGCGAGGAGCTCCTACAATGAGCAGTTCTTC	CAWARSSYNEQFF
TRBV7-2	-	-	TRBJ2-7	TGTGCCAGTACCCTGGGGCTAGCGTCCTACGAGCAGTACTTC	CASTLGLASYEQYF
TRBV10-3	once	-	TRBJ2-5	TGTGCCATCAGTGGGAGTAATCGGTATGGGAGCGAGACCCAGTACTTC	CAISGSNRYGSETQYF
TRBV27	-	-	TRBJ1-1	TGTGCCAGCTACCCCGGGACGGGGAGAAAAGAAGCTTTCTTT	CASYPGTGRKEAFF
TRBV9	-	TRBD2	TRBJ2-1	TGTGCCAGCAACCCGAGCGGGAGGGCCCGGGATGAGCAGTTCTTC	CASNPSGRARDEQFF
TRBV11-3	-	-	TRBJ1-1	TGTGCCAGCAGCTTAGGCAGGGGGAACACTGAAGCTTTCTTT	CASSLGRGNTEAFF
TRBV9	few	-	TRBJ1-1	TGTGCCAGCAGCGTAGCCCCCCACACTGAAGCTTTCTTT	CASSVAPHTEAFF
TRBV7-2	-	TRBD2	TRBJ2-7	TGTGCCAGCAGCTTAGCGGCTAGCGGGAGGTCTTACGAGCAGTACTTC	CASSLAASGRSYEQYF
TRBV2	-	-	TRBJ2-1	TGTGCCAGCAGTGTTAGCAGCAACAATGAGCAGTTCTTC	CASSVSSNNEQFF
TRBV19	-	TRBD1	TRBJ2-1	TGTGCCAGTAGGAGCTCGGGACAGGCCCTCAATGAGCAGTTCTTC	CASRSSGQALNEQFF
TRBV5-1	-	-	TRBJ1-2	TGCGCCAGCGGTGGGGCTGAGGGGAACTATGGCTACACCTTC	CASGGAEGNYGYTF
TRBV2	-	TRBD1	TRBJ2-2	TGTGCCAGCAGCTTCCGGGACAGGTCCGGGGAGCTGTTTTTT	CASSFRDRSGELFF
TRBV28	-	-	TRBJ2-1	TGTGCCAGCAGCCAATGGCGGGACTCCTACAATGAGCAGTTCTTC	CASSQWRDSYNEQFF
TRBV28	-	-	TRBJ2-7	TGTGCCAGCACAGGATCCTTTTTTGGCGAGCAGTACTTC	CASTGSFFGEQYF
TRBV7-9	-	-	TRBJ2-7	TGTGCCAGCAGCTTAGATCTTGAGCTCTTCACCTACGAGCAGTACTTC	CASSLDLELFTYEQYF
TRBV5-1	-	-	TRBJ2-1	TGCGCCAGCAGCTTTGTCGGGGATGAGCAGTTCTTC	CASSFVGDEQFF
TRBV14	-	TRBD2	TRBJ2-2	TGTGCCAGCAGCCAAGATTGGGGAGTAGCGGGAGGTGGCACCGGGGAGCTGTTTTTT	CASSQDWGVAGGGTGELFF
TRBV21-1	-	-	TRBJ1-2	TGTGCCAGCAGCAAAGGACCAACTAGCTATGGCTACACCTTC	CASSKGPTSYGYTF
TRBV29-1	once	-	TRBJ1-2	TGCAGCGTTGGACAGAAACTTAACTATGGCTACACCTTC	CSVGQKLNYGYTF
TRBV19	-	TRBD2	TRBJ2-1	TGTGCCACCAAGCCGGGACTAGCCTACAATGAGCAGTTCTTC	CATKPGLAYNEQFF
TRBV27	once	-	TRBJ1-1	TGTGCCAGCAGTTCCGTCCGATTGAACACTGAAGCTTTCTTT	CASSSVRLNTEAFF
TRBV30	-	-	TRBJ1-3	TGTGCCTGGAGATCGGCGGGGAGCTCTGGAAACACCATATATTTT	CAWRSAGSSGNTIYF
TRBV10-2	-	TRBD2	TRBJ2-7	TGCGCCAGCAGTTCTAGCGGGGTCGCCTACGAGCAGTACTTC	CASSSSGVAYEQYF
TRBV5-1	once	TRBD2	TRBJ2-1	TGCGCCAGCAGCCTACCGGGACTAGCGGCTTTTCCTAAGGGTATTGAGCAGTTCTTC	CASSLPGLAAFPKGIEQFF
TRBV5-6	-	-	TRBJ2-7	TGTGCCAGCAGCTTGGGAGGCCGCTCCTACGAGCAGTACTTC	CASSLGGRSYEQYF
TRBV19	few	-	TRBJ1-4	TGTGCCAGCCAACTAAATGAAAAACTGTTTTTT	CASQLNEKLFF
TRBV28	-	TRBD2	TRBJ2-1	TGTGCCAGCAGCTTGACTAGCGGACCGTACAATGAGCAGTTCTTC	CASSLTSGPYNEQFF
TRBV5-1	-	-	TRBJ2-3	TGCGCCAGCAGCCCGGGAAGCGGCACAGATACGCAGTATTTT	CASSPGSGTDTQYF
TRBV5-6	-	-	TRBJ2-1	TGTGCCAGCAGCTTGGAACGGACCAGCTCCTACAATGAGCAGTTCTTC	CASSLERTSSYNEQFF
TRBV7-2	-	TRBD1	TRBJ1-1	TGTGCCAGCAGCCAAGCCGGGACAGCCCTGTTAGAAGCTTTCTTT	CASSQAGTALLEAFF
TRBV6-5	-	-	TRBJ1-2	TGTGCCAGCAGCCCGGATTCCAATAACTATGGCTACACCTTC	CASSPDSNNYGYTF
TRBV7-9	-	-	TRBJ2-7	TGTGCCAGCAGCTCCCGTAGGAGCTCCTACGAGCAGTACTTC	CASSSRRSSYEQYF
TRBV23-1	-	TRBD1	TRBJ2-7	TGCGCCAGCAGTCAATTGGGGACAGGGAGCTACGAGCAGTACTTC	CASSQLGTGSYEQYF
TRBV28	-	-	TRBJ1-5	TGTGCCAGCAGTTTAAGGGGATTTTATAGCAATCAGCCCCAGCATTTT	CASSLRGFYSNQPQHF
TRBV5-6	-	-	TRBJ1-2	TGTGCCAGCAGCCAAGACACTAGGAGTGGCTACACCTTC	CASSQDTRSGYTF
TRBV6-6	-	TRBD2	TRBJ2-7	TGTGCCAGCACCCCAGCGGGGCTCAACGAGCAGTACTTC	CASTPAGLNEQYF
TRBV7-9	-	TRBD2	TRBJ2-7	TGTGCCAGCAGCTGGGAGCTAGCGGGAGCTGGAGAGCAGTACTTC	CASSWELAGAGEQYF
TRBV7-9	-	-	TRBJ1-1	TGTGCCAGCAGCGTACAGGGTTCTGAAGCTTTCTTT	CASSVQGSEAFF
TRBV29-1	-	TRBD1	TRBJ1-1	TGCAGCGTTCGGCGGACAGGGAACACTGAAGCTTTCTTT	CSVRRTGNTEAFF
TRBV19	-	-	TRBJ2-3	TGTGCCAGTCACTCAGTATACACAGATACGCAGTATTTT	CASHSVYTDTQYF
TRBV29-1	-	-	TRBJ1-1	TGCAGCGGTGAACAGTGGAACACTGAAGCTTTCTTT	CSGEQWNTEAFF
TRBV28	-	-	TRBJ1-1	TGTGCCAGCAGTTTATCGCTAGTCACTGAAGCTTTCTTT	CASSLSLVTEAFF
TRBV7-3	-	-	TRBJ2-1	TGTGCCAGCAGCAGGTCAGGGTTAGGCGATGAGCAGTTCTTC	CASSRSGLGDEQFF
TRBV11-2	-	-	TRBJ2-1	TGTGCCAGCAACGTCCGGGATTTTACCTACAATGAGCAGTTCTTC	CASNVRDFTYNEQFF
TRBV28	-	TRBD1	TRBJ2-7	TGTGCCAGCAGGCCAACTTCGGGCCGACAGGGTATCCACGAGCAGTACTTC	CASRPTSGRQGIHEQYF
TRBV28	-	-	TRBJ2-5	TGTGCCAGTGAGGGAGAGACCCAGTACTTC	CASEGETQYF
TRBV28	-	TRBD2	TRBJ2-5	TGTGCCAGCAGTCCCTGGACTAGCGGGCCGGGGGAGACCCAGTACTTC	CASSPWTSGPGETQYF
TRBV18	-	TRBD1	TRBJ1-1	TGTGCCAGCTCACCAAGGGGACAGCAAGCTTTCTTT	CASSPRGQQAFF
TRBV10-3	-	-	TRBJ1-4	TGTGCCATCAGTGAGTCGGTGGGAGGGGGGAAACTGTTTTTT	CAISESVGGGKLFF
TRBV27	-	-	TRBJ1-5	TGTGCCAGCAGTTTAAAACCCACGGACAATCAGCCCCAGCATTTT	CASSLKPTDNQPQHF